A single sample gave rise to the 30 T cell receptor beta chains below, sequenced in a study of T-cell memory formation after mild COVID-19. TCRdb independently ran MiXCR on the 5' RACE reads; one entry per CDR3 protein. This table holds approximately 400,000 distinct CDR3 sequences, roughly 17% found once. The sample consisted of PBMCs or a T cell subset sorted from them (not recorded which). Receptors originate from a man between 18 and 29 years old who had mild COVID-19 (a few samples of this study predate the infection). Cell type and time point are not known.

CDR3 sequence reads: CASSWDRGGPGELFF. The CDR3 nucleotides are TGTGCCAGCAGTTGGGACAGGGGAGGTCCCGGGGAGCTGTTTTTT. The rearrangement uses TRBV12-3 or TRBV12-4 and TRBJ2-2; the match to TRBD1 covers 10 bases. CDR3 length: 15 residues. Trimming cost V 4 bases and J 6 bases; bases outside gene matches: 5.

V usage is TRBV7-3 and J usage is TRBJ2-2; D perhaps matches TRBD2 (5 bases). Germline V gene lookup returns CDR1 SGHTA and CDR2 FQGTGA. V lost 5 bases and J lost 6, with 13 bases in between. The CDR3 is made up of 14 amino acids. The CDR3 reads CASSLGGGPGELFF. CDR3 DNA sequence: TGTGCCAGCAGCCTAGGCGGAGGACCCGGGGAGCTGTTTTTT. Looking up the rest from reference TRBV7-3 and TRBJ2-2 gives the full variable domain: GAGVSQTPSNKVTEKGKYVELRCDPISGHTALYWYRQSLGQGPEFLIYFQGTGAADDSGLPNDRFFAVRPEGSVSTLKIQRTERGDSAVYLCASSLGGGPGELFFGEGSRLTVL.

V is TRBV6-2 or TRBV6-3 and J is TRBJ2-2, with no clear D. Germline-derived CDR1 and CDR2 are MNHEY and SVGEGT. The V gene lost 8 bases and the J gene lost 2 bases, with 24 bases spanning the gap. The CDR3 has 18 amino acids. The CDR3 coding sequence is TGTGCCAGCCTCCCCAGGTCCATACGATCCTACAACACCGGGGAGCTGTTTTTT. This sequence encodes CASLPRSIRSYNTGELFF.

The chain carries TRBV20-1 and TRBJ2-1, with 10 positions matching TRBD1. CDR3 size: 13 residues. The J segment lost 4 bases and the V segment lost 6 bases, leaving 3 bases of the junction unmatched. Per germline, CDR1 DFQATT and CDR2 SNEGSKA (reference sequence). CDR3 sequence (DNA): TGCAGTGCGGGGGGACAGGGGTACAATGAGCAGTTCTTC. It codes for CSAGGQGYNEQFF.

V is TRBV4-1 and J is TRBJ2-4, with 7 bases that match TRBD1. V was pared by 3 bases and J by 4 bases, with 6 bases of the junction left unmatched. The CDR3 length is 15 residues. Germline loops: CDR1 MGHRA, CDR2 YSYEKL. The CDR3 reads CASSHRGTVKNIQYF. Written as DNA, the CDR3 is TGCGCCAGCAGCCACCGTGGGACAGTAAAAAACATTCAGTACTTC.

This clonotype has a count of ten or more. The rearrangement joins TRBV7-8 to TRBJ2-3, with D perhaps matching TRBD1 (7 bases). V dropped 5 bases and J dropped 4 bases, with 25 bases sitting between them. The CDR3 runs 18 residues. CDR1 is SGHVS and CDR2 is FQNEAQ in the germline V gene. CDR3 nucleotide sequence: TGTGCCAGCAGCACAGGGGCTTGGCGGGGTAGGTTTTCAGATACGCAGTATTTT. It specifies CASSTGAWRGRFSDTQYF.

The V call is TRBV6-5, the J call TRBJ2-5; 8 bases map to TRBD1. Germline values: CDR1 MNHEY, CDR2 SVGAGI. The CDR3 length is 17 residues. The J segment lost 1 base and the V segment lost 4 bases, leaving 11 bases of the junction unmatched. CDR3 sequence: CASSFQGAEYPQETQYF. CDR3 nucleotides: TGTGCCAGCAGTTTTCAGGGGGCCGAGTATCCCCAAGAGACCCAGTACTTC.

A few counts support this clonotype. The chain has TRBV12-3 or TRBV12-4 and TRBJ1-4; possibly TRBD1 for D (5 bases). There are 13 residues in the CDR3. Trimming left V 7 bases short and J 6 bases short, with 12 bases between. The CDR3 sequence is CASTLWGDEKLFF. CDR3 coding DNA: TGTGCCAGCACGCTGTGGGGGGATGAAAAACTGTTTTTT.

CDR3 protein: CASSSGADFYGYTF. Written as DNA, the CDR3 is TGTGCCAGCAGTTCTGGTGCAGACTTCTATGGCTACACCTTC. This rearrangement joins TRBV12-3 or TRBV12-4 to TRBJ1-2; D remains unclear. The length of the CDR3 is 14 residues. Trimming removed 4 bases at V and 4 bases at J, with 13 bases between.

This clonotype was found a few times. J is TRBJ2-2 and V is TRBV7-3; tentatively, D is TRBD1 (5 bases). Germline V gives CDR1 SGHTA, CDR2 FQGTGA. The V gene lost 2 bases and the J gene lost 7 bases, with 8 bases spanning the gap. CDR3 length: 13 residues. CDR3 DNA: TGTGCCAGCAGCTTATCCAGGGTCGGGGAGCTGTTTTTT. This gives the protein CASSLSRVGELFF.

The V gene is TRBV29-1, the J gene TRBJ2-2, with D possibly TRBD1 on 5 matching bases. CDR1 and CDR2 (germline): SQVTM, ANQGSEA. The CDR3 sequence is 13 residues long. The V end lost 4 bases, the J end lost 2 bases, and 8 bases lay between the germline ends. CDR3 residues: CSVVRANTGELFF. CDR3 bases: TGCAGCGTTGTCAGGGCCAACACCGGGGAGCTGTTTTTT.

This clonotype has ten or more counts. The chain is built from TRBV4-1 and TRBJ2-3; 9 nucleotides line up with TRBD1. CDR3 length: 14 amino acids. Germline trimming cut 3 bases from V and 4 bases from J; bases unmatched to any gene: 2. Germline values: CDR1 MGHRA, CDR2 YSYEKL. CDR3 DNA sequence: TGCGCCAGCAGCCATCGACAGGGGGCAGATACGCAGTATTTT. Amino acids: CASSHRQGADTQYF.

This clonotype was recorded a few times. This rearrangement joins TRBV7-9 to TRBJ1-3; D ambiguous. The CDR3 covers 14 residues. Germline lookup yields CDR1 SEHNR and CDR2 FQNEAQ (reference sequence). Trimming cost V 5 bases and J 0 bases, with 8 bases left between them. The CDR3 spells CASSTGRSGNTIYF. CDR3 nucleotides: TGTGCCAGCAGCACTGGGCGCTCTGGAAACACCATATATTTT.

The chain recombines TRBV7-2 with TRBJ2-4, with TRBD2 as a possible D gene (6 bases). Trimming shortened V by 5 bases and J by 12 bases, and 20 bases separated the two germline ends. The CDR3 has 14 residues. The V gene's germline CDR1 is SGHTA and CDR2 FQGNSA. CDR3 loop: CASSLDHGGSTQYF. CDR3 bases: TGTGCCAGCAGCCTCGATCATGGGGGGTCTACTCAGTACTTC. The full variable domain, completed using reference TRBV7-2 and TRBJ2-4, is GAGVSQSPSNKVTEKGKDVELRCDPISGHTALYWYRQSLGQGLEFLIYFQGNSAPDKSGLPSDRFSAERTGGSVSTLTIQRTQQEDSAVYLCASSLDHGGSTQYFGAGTRLSVL.

The chain is built from TRBV7-9 and TRBJ1-2; D perhaps matches TRBD1 (6 bases). Germline V gene lookup returns CDR1 SEHNR and CDR2 FQNEAQ (reference sequence). The CDR3 covers 15 residues. Trimming shortened V by 2 bases and J by 8 bases, and 18 bases separated the two germline ends. The CDR3 DNA reads TGTGCCAGCAGCTTATCCCGGACAGTCGTGTCAGGCTACACCTTC. Protein product: CASSLSRTVVSGYTF.

This clonotype came up a few times. The V gene is TRBV10-3, the J gene TRBJ2-5, with D perhaps TRBD1 (6 bases). CDR3 length: 15 amino acids. CDR1 and CDR2 from the germline V gene are ENHRY and SYGVKD. V lost 3 bases to trimming and J lost 5 bases, with 16 bases between them. CDR3 region: CAISDPTGYGETQYF. DNA for the CDR3: TGTGCCATCAGTGACCCCACAGGGTACGGGGAGACCCAGTACTTC.

This clonotype occurred a few times. V gene TRBV25-1 combines with J gene TRBJ2-3, with D possibly being TRBD1 or TRBD2 (5 bases each). Per the germline V gene, CDR1 is MGHDK and CDR2 is SYGVNS. The CDR3 runs to 13 residues. With 6 bases removed from V and 6 bases from J, the gap between germline ends came to 13 bases. The DNA for the CDR3 is TGTGCCAGCAGCCCCATCGGGGCCGATACGCAGTATTTT. Encoded protein: CASSPIGADTQYF.

This clonotype was found a few times. The chain links TRBV20-1 to TRBJ1-1; D uncertain. Germline values: CDR1 DFQATT, CDR2 SNEGSKA (reference sequence). The CDR3 covers 13 residues. V was shortened by 5 bases and J by 1 base, with 11 bases between the two germline ends. The CDR3 loop is CSASLDRNTEAFF. The CDR3 DNA reads TGCAGTGCTTCCTTAGACCGGAACACTGAAGCTTTCTTT.

This clonotype has more than one count but fewer than ten. This CDR3 reads CASSPGQGATETQYF. CDR3 sequence (DNA): TGTGCCAGCAGCCCCGGACAGGGGGCCACGGAGACCCAGTACTTC. This sequence joins TRBV11-2 and TRBJ2-5; 11 bases map to TRBD1. The V segment lost 5 bases and the J segment 5 bases; nucleotides outside the gene matches: 7. CDR3 length: 15 residues. Germline loops: CDR1 SGHAT, CDR2 FQNNGV.

This clonotype was seen more than once but under ten times. The V gene is TRBV9, the J gene TRBJ2-1; D uncertain. Per the germline V gene, CDR1 is SGDLS and CDR2 is YYNGEE. This CDR3 spans 15 amino acids. Trimming left V 1 base short and J 5 bases short, with 13 bases between. The CDR3 DNA reads as TGTGCCAGCAGCGTATTCCCACGCAAAGACAATGAGCAGTTCTTC. This gives the protein CASSVFPRKDNEQFF. Looking up the rest from reference TRBV9 and TRBJ2-1 gives the full variable domain: DSGVTQTPKHLITATGQRVTLRCSPRSGDLSVYWYQQSLDQGLQFLIQYYNGEERAKGNILERFSAQQFPDLHSELNLSSLELGDSALYFCASSVFPRKDNEQFFGPGTRLTVL.

This rearrangement joins TRBV29-1 to TRBJ1-5; D gene unclear. Germline-derived CDR1 and CDR2 are SQVTM and ANQGSEA. The germline V and J ends were trimmed by 1 base and 6 bases, with 10 bases remaining between them. This CDR3 is 13 amino acids long. The CDR3 reads CSVEVRAPQPQHF. The DNA for the CDR3 is TGCAGCGTTGAAGTCCGGGCCCCTCAGCCCCAGCATTTT. Full variable domain (remainder filled in from reference TRBV29-1 and TRBJ1-5): SAVISQKPSRDICQRGTSLTIQCQVDSQVTMMFWYRQQPGQSLTLIATANQGSEATYESGFVIDKFPISRPNLTFSTLTVSNMSPEDSSIYLCSVEVRAPQPQHFGDGTRLSIL.

This clonotype was counted between two and nine times. As DNA, the CDR3 is TGCAGTGCATCGAGGGGGGGGCAAGAGACCCAGTACTTC. It yields the protein CSASRGGQETQYF. This chain joins TRBV20-1 and TRBJ2-5; D might be TRBD2 (7 bases). V was shortened by 6 bases and J by 2 bases, with 13 bases between the two germline ends. CDR1 DFQATT and CDR2 SNEGSKA come from the germline V gene (reference sequence). This CDR3 has 13 residues.

The chain carries TRBV12-3 or TRBV12-4 and TRBJ2-1; tentatively, D is TRBD1 (6 bases). CDR3 size: 16 residues. Trimming removed 3 bases from V and 7 bases from J, with 19 bases in between. This CDR3 reads CASSFSVGHGANEQFF. The DNA of the CDR3 is TGTGCCAGCAGTTTCTCTGTGGGACATGGAGCGAATGAGCAGTTCTTC.

In its sample, this clonotype was seen a few times. The V and J genes are TRBV6-6 and TRBJ2-7, with TRBD2 matching over 10 bases. The CDR3 loop spans 15 amino acids. V trimming: 3 bases; J trimming: 4 bases; junction bases outside the gene matches: 6. In germline, CDR1 is MNHNY, CDR2 SVGAGI (reference sequence). CDR3 region: CASSYLAGEVYEQYF. The CDR3 nucleotides are TGTGCCAGCAGTTATCTAGCGGGGGAAGTGTACGAGCAGTACTTC.

This clonotype was picked up a small number of times. The rearrangement joins TRBV7-8 to TRBJ2-3, with 8 bases matching TRBD2. Germline lookup yields CDR1 SGHVS and CDR2 FQNEAQ. The V and J ends lost 8 bases and 2 bases, in that order; junction bases with no gene match: 15. The CDR3 covers 17 residues. The CDR3 sequence: CASEPNRGGRYTDTQYF. The CDR3 bases are TGTGCCAGCGAACCAAACCGGGGGGGCCGATACACAGATACGCAGTATTTT.

The sample holds many counts of this clonotype. The chain employs TRBV10-3 and TRBJ2-5, with D possibly matching TRBD1 (5 bases). This CDR3 is built from 15 residues. From germline, CDR1 is ENHRY and CDR2 SYGVKD. Trimming shortened V by 0 bases and J by 4 bases, and 12 bases separated the two germline ends. CDR3 residues: CAISESGHHLETQYF. CDR3 nucleotides: TGTGCCATCAGTGAGTCGGGGCACCACTTAGAGACCCAGTACTTC.

This rearrangement joins TRBV9 to TRBJ2-7; D gene unclear. This CDR3 has 14 residues. Looked up from germline, CDR1 is SGDLS and CDR2 is YYNGEE. V lost 2 bases to trimming and J lost 3 bases, with 12 bases between them. The CDR3 protein is CASSVDPTDYEQYF. The CDR3 coding sequence is TGTGCCAGCAGCGTTGACCCCACCGACTACGAGCAGTACTTC.

This clonotype was seen ten or more times. The chain carries TRBV5-1 and TRBJ1-1; D not resolved. The V end was cut by 0 bases, the J end by 5 bases, with 17 bases between. Looked up from germline, CDR1 is SGHRS and CDR2 is YFSETQ. There are 16 residues in the CDR3. In DNA form, the CDR3 reads TGCGCCAGCAGCTTGGCCCCCACCGACCTGGGAACTGAAGCTTTCTTT. Amino acid sequence: CASSLAPTDLGTEAFF.

This clonotype was counted at least ten times. The rearrangement joins TRBV7-9 to TRBJ2-7, with TRBD1 matching over 9 bases. Germline V gene data show CDR1 as SEHNR and CDR2 as FQNEAQ (reference sequence). This CDR3 spans 13 amino acids. Trimming cost V 5 bases and J 5 bases; bases outside gene matches: 4. CDR3 bases: TGTGCCAGCAGCGGCCGGGACAGGGACGAGCAGTACGTC. It is translated as CASSGRDRDEQYV.

The V gene is TRBV6-6, the J gene TRBJ2-2; 7 bases fit TRBD1. V was pared by 1 base and J by 3 bases, with 5 bases of the junction left unmatched. CDR3 length equals 16 residues. In germline, CDR1 is MNHNY, CDR2 SVGAGI (reference sequence). CDR3 protein: CASSYFPGTDTGELFF. DNA for the CDR3: TGTGCCAGCAGTTACTTTCCGGGGACAGACACCGGGGAGCTGTTTTTT.